This is a list of T cell receptor beta chains from one sample in a study of blood T cell repertoires in COVID-19. Some clones are missing from TCRdb's copy, which holds only in-frame ones; the method was immunoSEQ multiplex PCR. This sample yields some 230,000 clones, of which 84% are seen a single time; around 2.7% belongs to the top ten. Sequenced sample: peripheral blood. The receptors stem from a woman between 25 and 40 years old who had recovered from COVID-19. CDR3s include the opening cysteine and the closing phenylalanine or tryptophan. Size values are once, few and many counts, or a class for expanded clones, and some rows have none.

abundance | j_gene | v_gene | CDR3aa
once | TRBJ1-4 | TRBV3-1/TRBV3-2 | CASSASREGNEKLFF
. | TRBJ2-2 | TRBV5-1 | CASSVLSGFSNTGELFF
. | TRBJ2-1 | TRBV5-4 | CASSSTSGGYNEQFF
few | TRBJ1-1 | TRBV29-1 | CSAQQGAGTEAFF
. | TRBJ2-3 | TRBV29-1 | CSLYGQGTDTQYF
. | TRBJ1-3 | TRBV2 | CASADRGFSGNTIYF
. | TRBJ2-2 | TRBV11-3 | CASSANHRNTGELFF
. | TRBJ1-4 | TRBV11-2 | CASSSQGATNEKLFF
. | TRBJ1-1 | TRBV5-1 | CASSSQGPNTEAFF
. | TRBJ1-6 | TRBV6-5 | CASSYSGERDSPLHF
. | TRBJ1-1 | TRBV6-6 | CASSGRGMNTEAFF
. | TRBJ2-7 | TRBV3-1/TRBV3-2 | CASSRNAYYEQYF
. | TRBJ2-1 | TRBV30 | CAWSSSGKSYNEQFF
. | TRBJ2-3 | TRBV28 | CATRHTDTQYF
. | TRBJ2-5 | TRBV7-9 | CASSLGAGAKTQYF
. | TRBJ1-6 | TRBV28 | CASSSIHSPLHF
. | TRBJ2-5 | TRBV2 | CASSVRRETQYF